The 23 T cell receptor beta chains below come from one sample, sequenced in a study of T cells after posttransplantation cyclophosphamide. TCRdb keeps only in-frame clones here, not all; method: immunoSEQ multiplex PCR. Observed are 30,000 to 35,000 clones, no singletons, with the top ten taking approximately 6.7%. The sequencing sample was made of PBMCs. The receptors stem from a woman aged 45-59 years in good health and a related stem cell transplant donor.

This clone was detected ten times or more. V is TRBV10-2 and J is TRBJ2-7; D uncertain. Per the germline V gene, CDR1 is WSHSY and CDR2 is SAAADI. Trimming removed 4 bases at V and 2 bases at J, with 3 bases between. The length of the CDR3 is 11 residues. The CDR3: CASSAAYEQYF. CDR3 sequence (DNA): TGCGCCAGCAGTGCTGCCTACGAGCAGTACTTC.

This clone has at least ten counts. The gene calls are TRBV7-2 and TRBJ2-7; no clear D gene. Germline lookup yields CDR1 SGHTA and CDR2 FQGNSA. V was cut by 4 bases and J by 6 bases, with 10 bases left in between. CDR3 length: 12 residues. CDR3: CASSSPFSEQYF. CDR3 sequence (DNA): TGTGCCAGCAGCTCCCCTTTCAGCGAGCAGTACTTC.

This clone has ten or more counts. CDR3 loop: CASSPSPGQHDTEAFF. CDR3 nucleotides: TGTGCCAGCAGCCCCTCCCCGGGACAGCACGACACTGAAGCTTTCTTT. The chain joins TRBV11-2 to TRBJ1-1, with 7 bases matching TRBD1. The junction had 12 bases not matched to a gene; V was cut back by 5 bases and J by 3 bases. The CDR3 has 16 amino acids. Germline V lookup: CDR1 SGHAT, CDR2 FQNNGV.

This clone was seen a few times. The chain couples TRBV28 to TRBJ1-1; D gene ambiguous. The germline V and J ends were trimmed by 8 bases and 8 bases, with 21 bases remaining between them. Germline V gene lookup returns CDR1 MDHEN and CDR2 SYDVKM. This CDR3 is built from 14 residues. The CDR3 spells CASLRATIVTEAFF. Written as DNA, the CDR3 is TGTGCCAGCTTACGAGCTACGATAGTCACCGAAGCTTTCTTT.

This clone was picked up many times. The CDR3 nucleotides read TGTGCCAGCAGCTTAGGGGGGGGCAGGGGAGAGACCCAGTACTTC. It translates to CASSLGGGRGETQYF. The chain links TRBV7-2 to TRBJ2-5, with D possibly being TRBD2 (7 bases). The germline gives CDR1 SGHTA, CDR2 FQGNSA. The CDR3 loop spans 15 amino acids. V was clipped by 1 base and J by 4 bases, with 13 bases between them.

This clone has more than one count but fewer than ten. The chain joins TRBV4-2 to TRBJ2-2, with 13 bases matching TRBD2. Unmatched junction bases numbered 11, after V lost 3 bases and J lost 1 base. The CDR3 is 20 residues long. In germline, CDR1 is LGHNA, CDR2 YNFKEQ. CDR3 coding DNA: TGTGCCAGCAGCCACCCCGGGACTAGCGGGACTGGAGGGAACACCGGGGAGCTGTTTTTT. As protein: CASSHPGTSGTGGNTGELFF.

The table lists this clone with many counts. The V and J genes are TRBV6-6 and TRBJ2-2, with 10 bases fitting TRBD2. Germline CDR1 and CDR2: MNHNY and SVGAGI (reference sequence). The CDR3 is 15 amino acids. Losses at the gene ends were 5 bases for V and 6 bases for J; bases not matched to a gene: 6. CDR3 nucleotide sequence: TGTGCCAGCAGTCCTAGCGGGGGCGGCCCCGGGGAGCTGTTTTTT. It is translated as CASSPSGGGPGELFF.

At least ten counts were recorded for this clone. This chain joins TRBV6-6 and TRBJ2-7, with D unresolved. The CDR3 runs 11 residues. Trimming took 2 bases from V and 7 from J, leaving 6 bases between them. The germline V gene encodes CDR1 MNHNY and CDR2 SVGAGI (reference sequence). In DNA, the CDR3 is TGTGCCAGCAGTTACAGCTGGGAGCAGTACTTC. It encodes CASSYSWEQYF.

This clone was picked up a small number of times. V is TRBV27 and J is TRBJ2-1, with TRBD2 matching 9 bases. This CDR3 region has 14 residues. In germline, CDR1 is MNHEY, CDR2 SMNVEV (reference sequence). V lost 2 bases and J lost 7; bases outside the gene matches: 3. The DNA of the CDR3 is TGTGCCAGCAGTTTAGGCGGGAGGGCGAATGAGCAGTTCTTC. Its translation is CASSLGGRANEQFF.

This rearrangement joins TRBV30 to TRBJ1-1, with unresolved D. The ends were cut back, 1 base at V and 8 bases at J, with 8 bases in the middle. The CDR3 runs to 11 residues. The germline V gene encodes CDR1 GTSNPN and CDR2 SVGIG (reference sequence). The CDR3 spells CAWSELQEAFF. DNA for the CDR3: TGTGCCTGGAGTGAGCTACAGGAAGCTTTCTTT.

The chain uses TRBV6-5 and TRBJ2-1; 7 bases are a match to TRBD2. Germline V lookup: CDR1 MNHEY, CDR2 SVGAGI. The CDR3 is made up of 15 amino acids. V gave up 2 bases and J gave up 3 bases; unmatched junction bases: 4. The CDR3 spells CASSYERGDYNEQFF. As DNA, the CDR3 is TGTGCCAGCAGTTACGAACGGGGGGACTACAATGAGCAGTTCTTC.

This clone was seen repeatedly, ten times or more. V is TRBV7-3 and J is TRBJ2-1; TRBD2 agrees at 8 bases. The ends lost 5 bases at V and 7 bases at J; junction bases unmatched: 13. Germline values: CDR1 SGHTA, CDR2 FQGTGA. There are 16 residues in the CDR3. CDR3 amino acids: CASSPVAGLNGNEQFF. CDR3 DNA sequence: TGTGCCAGCAGCCCCGTAGCGGGACTAAATGGTAATGAGCAGTTCTTC.

This clone has at least ten counts. CDR3: CASGPRDTETQYF. The CDR3 coding sequence is TGCGCCAGCGGACCCCGGGACACCGAGACCCAGTACTTC. The chain uses TRBV5-1 and TRBJ2-5; possibly TRBD1 for D (6 bases). Trimming took off 7 bases at V and 5 bases at J, with 15 bases between the two ends. The CDR3 consists of 13 residues. Germline loops: CDR1 SGHRS, CDR2 YFSETQ.

In its sample, this clone was seen many times. This chain connects TRBV10-3 to TRBJ1-1, with 9 bases lining up with TRBD1. Germline assignment: CDR1 ENHRY and CDR2 SYGVKD. The CDR3 runs 12 residues. After removal of 0 bases from V and 11 bases from J, the junction contained 1 base not matched to a gene. This chain's CDR3 is CAISESQGAAFF. The DNA of the CDR3 is TGTGCCATCAGTGAGTCACAGGGGGCGGCTTTCTTT.

This clone occurred many times. This chain links TRBV7-3 with TRBJ2-6; a weak D match, TRBD2 (6 bases). Trimming stripped 0 bases from V and 2 bases from J, with 11 bases between. The CDR3 consists of 17 residues. Germline V CDR1 and CDR2: SGHTA, FQGTGA. CDR3 protein: CASSLTGAGTGANVLTF. CDR3 DNA: TGTGCCAGCAGCTTAACTGGGGCGGGGACTGGGGCCAACGTCCTGACTTTC.

In this sample, this clone turned up many times. The chain has TRBV6-2 or TRBV6-3 and TRBJ1-5, with D possibly TRBD1 on 6 matching bases. The V gene's germline CDR1 is MNHEY and CDR2 SVGEGT. V was shortened by 7 bases and J by 7 bases, with 14 bases between the two germline ends. The CDR3 spans 13 residues. Here the CDR3 DNA reads TGTGCCAGCACCTCCGCAGGGGACCAGCCCCAGCATTTT. Translated, it gives CASTSAGDQPQHF.

This clone was seen ten or more times. The chain carries TRBV7-2 and TRBJ1-5, with D perhaps TRBD1 (6 bases). Germline lookup yields CDR1 SGHTA and CDR2 FQGNSA. The CDR3 is made up of 14 amino acids. The V end was cut by 5 bases, the J end by 3 bases, with 11 bases between. CDR3 in DNA: TGTGCCAGCAGCACCCGGACAGACAATCAGCCCCAGCATTTT. As protein: CASSTRTDNQPQHF.

The CDR3 DNA is TGTGCCTGGAACGAGGGGGCGGGAACTGAAGCTTTCTTT. This codes for CAWNEGAGTEAFF. This chain joins TRBV30 and TRBJ1-1; 7 nucleotides agree with TRBD1. The ends lost 4 bases at V and 5 bases at J; junction bases unmatched: 7. Germline lookup yields CDR1 GTSNPN and CDR2 SVGIG (reference sequence). The CDR3 has 13 residues.

This clone was counted ten times or more. V and J are TRBV4-3 and TRBJ2-3, with D possibly TRBD2 on 5 matching bases. The V gene lost 4 bases and the J gene lost 10 bases, with 21 bases spanning the gap. The CDR3 sequence is 15 residues long. Germline loops: CDR1 LGHNA, CDR2 YSLEER. This chain's CDR3 is CASSLYSRAARAQYF. In nucleotides, the CDR3 is TGCGCCAGCAGCCTTTATAGCCGTGCTGCGCGGGCGCAGTATTTT.

This clone was counted many times. The chain recombines TRBV9 with TRBJ2-1; D not resolved. V shed 0 bases and J shed 8 bases, with 6 bases lying between them. The CDR3 totals 12 residues. Per germline, CDR1 SGDLS and CDR2 YYNGEE. The CDR3 nucleotides read TGTGCCAGCAGCGTAGGAGCCGATGAGCAGTTCTTC. Encoded protein: CASSVGADEQFF.

This clone was counted at least ten times. The CDR3 loop is CASRDRADTEAFF. CDR3 DNA: TGTGCCAGCCGGGACAGGGCCGACACTGAAGCTTTCTTT. This chain links TRBV25-1 with TRBJ1-1; 9 bases are shared with TRBD1. Per germline, CDR1 MGHDK and CDR2 SYGVNS. J lost 3 bases, V lost 8 bases, and 4 bases had no gene match. The CDR3 sequence is 13 residues long.

This clone was seen repeatedly, ten times or more. This chain joins TRBV7-9 and TRBJ2-1, with TRBD1 identical over 10 bases. Germline-derived CDR1 and CDR2 are SEHNR and FQNEAQ (reference sequence). CDR3 size: 14 residues. With V trimmed by 3 bases and J by 8 bases, 4 bases remained unmatched. CDR3 sequence: CASSLGQGLDEQFF. The CDR3 DNA reads as TGTGCCAGCAGCTTGGGACAGGGGTTGGATGAGCAGTTCTTC.

This clone was seen more than once but under ten times. The chain couples TRBV4-3 to TRBJ2-5; 7 nucleotides match TRBD2. This CDR3 spans 17 amino acids. The V and J ends lost 3 bases and 3 bases, in that order; junction bases with no gene match: 13. Germline assignment: CDR1 LGHNA and CDR2 YSLEER. The DNA for the CDR3 is TGCGCCAGCAGCCACCTCCCATCGGGGGGTGGGGAAGAGACCCAGTACTTC. It encodes CASSHLPSGGGEETQYF.